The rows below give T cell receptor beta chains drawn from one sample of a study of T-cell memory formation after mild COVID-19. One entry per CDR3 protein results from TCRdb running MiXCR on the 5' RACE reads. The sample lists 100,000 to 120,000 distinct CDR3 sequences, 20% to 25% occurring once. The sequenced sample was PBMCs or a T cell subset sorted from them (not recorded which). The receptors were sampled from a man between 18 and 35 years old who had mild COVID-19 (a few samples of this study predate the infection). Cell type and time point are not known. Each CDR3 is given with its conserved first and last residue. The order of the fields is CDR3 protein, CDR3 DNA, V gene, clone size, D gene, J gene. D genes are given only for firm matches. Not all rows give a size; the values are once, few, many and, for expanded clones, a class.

cdr3_aa: CASSVAASEGNEQFF
cdr3_nt: TGTGCCAGCAGCGTAGCGGCTAGTGAAGGCAATGAGCAGTTCTTC
v_call: TRBV9
clone_size: many
d_call: .
j_call: TRBJ2-1

cdr3_aa: CASSYYRPRQGGSYEQYF
cdr3_nt: TGTGCCAGCAGTTACTACAGACCCAGACAGGGGGGCTCCTACGAGCAGTACTTC
v_call: TRBV6-2/TRBV6-3
clone_size: many
d_call: TRBD1
j_call: TRBJ2-7

cdr3_aa: CSVLVWSRGVEKLFF
cdr3_nt: TGCAGCGTTTTGGTCTGGTCCAGGGGAGTTGAAAAACTGTTTTTT
v_call: TRBV29-1
clone_size: few
d_call: .
j_call: TRBJ1-4

cdr3_aa: CASSSAAGAFGELFF
cdr3_nt: TGTGCCAGCTCTTCTGCGGCAGGGGCATTCGGGGAGCTGTTTTTT
v_call: TRBV27
clone_size: few
d_call: .
j_call: TRBJ2-2

cdr3_aa: CASASMIGGSGELFF
cdr3_nt: TGTGCCAGCGCCTCAATGATTGGGGGCTCCGGGGAGCTGTTTTTT
v_call: TRBV28
clone_size: few
d_call: .
j_call: TRBJ2-2

cdr3_aa: CASSDHRLAGFQETQYF
cdr3_nt: TGTGCCAGCAGTGACCACCGACTAGCGGGGTTCCAAGAGACCCAGTACTTC
v_call: TRBV6-4
clone_size: .
d_call: TRBD2
j_call: TRBJ2-5

cdr3_aa: CASSPPGVRITDTQYF
cdr3_nt: TGTGCCAGCAGCCCACCCGGCGTCCGGATCACAGATACGCAGTATTTT
v_call: TRBV5-6
clone_size: .
d_call: .
j_call: TRBJ2-3

cdr3_aa: CASSERQGPLTGELFF
cdr3_nt: TGCGCCAGCAGTGAGCGTCAGGGCCCCCTCACCGGGGAGCTGTTTTTT
v_call: TRBV10-1
clone_size: .
d_call: .
j_call: TRBJ2-2

cdr3_aa: CASSPPVSNQPQHF
cdr3_nt: TGTGCCAGCAGCCCCCCTGTGAGCAATCAGCCCCAGCATTTT
v_call: TRBV7-8
clone_size: .
d_call: .
j_call: TRBJ1-5

cdr3_aa: CASSEMLSSYNEQFF
cdr3_nt: TGCGCCAGCAGTGAAATGCTGAGCTCCTACAATGAGCAGTTCTTC
v_call: TRBV10-2
clone_size: few
d_call: .
j_call: TRBJ2-1

cdr3_aa: CASMDSSDIQYF
cdr3_nt: TGTGCCAGCATGGACAGTAGCGACATTCAGTACTTC
v_call: TRBV12-3/TRBV12-4
clone_size: few
d_call: .
j_call: TRBJ2-4

cdr3_aa: CASTTTRLAGVTGELFF
cdr3_nt: TGTGCCAGCACCACCACTCGACTAGCGGGTGTTACCGGGGAGCTGTTTTTT
v_call: TRBV7-9
clone_size: .
d_call: TRBD2
j_call: TRBJ2-2

cdr3_aa: CASSAAPADQETQYF
cdr3_nt: TGTGCCAGCAGTGCTGCCCCTGCAGACCAAGAGACCCAGTACTTC
v_call: TRBV2
clone_size: .
d_call: .
j_call: TRBJ2-5

cdr3_aa: CAILRLEQYF
cdr3_nt: TGCGCCATTCTACGACTAGAGCAGTACTTC
v_call: TRBV10-1
clone_size: few
d_call: .
j_call: TRBJ2-7

cdr3_aa: CASSFLLRETQYF
cdr3_nt: TGTGCCAGCAGCTTTTTGCTGCGGGAGACCCAGTACTTC
v_call: TRBV7-9
clone_size: few
d_call: .
j_call: TRBJ2-5

cdr3_aa: CASSRPGTASYNEQFF
cdr3_nt: TGTGCCAGCAGCCGCCCTGGGACTGCCTCCTACAATGAGCAGTTCTTC
v_call: TRBV3-1
clone_size: .
d_call: .
j_call: TRBJ2-1

cdr3_aa: CASSEQLETQYF
cdr3_nt: TGTGCCAGCAGTGAACAACTGGAGACCCAGTACTTC
v_call: TRBV6-1
clone_size: .
d_call: .
j_call: TRBJ2-5

cdr3_aa: CASSIGVFDEQYF
cdr3_nt: TGCGCCAGCAGCATAGGGGTTTTCGACGAGCAGTACTTC
v_call: TRBV5-1
clone_size: few
d_call: .
j_call: TRBJ2-7

cdr3_aa: CASSHRDWDAETQYF
cdr3_nt: TGTGCCAGCAGTCACCGGGACTGGGACGCGGAGACCCAGTACTTC
v_call: TRBV6-5
clone_size: .
d_call: .
j_call: TRBJ2-5